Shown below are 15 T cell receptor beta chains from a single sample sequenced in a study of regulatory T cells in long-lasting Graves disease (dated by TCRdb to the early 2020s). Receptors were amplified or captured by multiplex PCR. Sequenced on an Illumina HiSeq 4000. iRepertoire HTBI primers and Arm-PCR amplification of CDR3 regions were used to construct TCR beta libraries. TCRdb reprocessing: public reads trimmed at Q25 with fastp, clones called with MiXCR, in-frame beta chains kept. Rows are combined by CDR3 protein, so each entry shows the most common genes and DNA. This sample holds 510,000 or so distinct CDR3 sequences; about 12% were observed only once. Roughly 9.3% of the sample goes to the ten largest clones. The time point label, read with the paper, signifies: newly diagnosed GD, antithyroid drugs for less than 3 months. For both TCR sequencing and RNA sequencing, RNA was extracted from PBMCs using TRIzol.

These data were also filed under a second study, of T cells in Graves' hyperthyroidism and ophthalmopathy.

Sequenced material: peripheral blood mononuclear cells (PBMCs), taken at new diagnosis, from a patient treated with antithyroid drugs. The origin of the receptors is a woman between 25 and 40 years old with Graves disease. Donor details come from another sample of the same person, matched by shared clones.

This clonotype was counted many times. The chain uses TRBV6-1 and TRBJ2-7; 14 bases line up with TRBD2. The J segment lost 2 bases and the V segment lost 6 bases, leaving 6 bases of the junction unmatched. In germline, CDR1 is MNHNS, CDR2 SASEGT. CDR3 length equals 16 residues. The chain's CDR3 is CASSTGTSGRTYEQYF. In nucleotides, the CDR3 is TGTGCCAGCAGCACCGGGACTAGCGGGAGAACCTACGAGCAGTACTTC.

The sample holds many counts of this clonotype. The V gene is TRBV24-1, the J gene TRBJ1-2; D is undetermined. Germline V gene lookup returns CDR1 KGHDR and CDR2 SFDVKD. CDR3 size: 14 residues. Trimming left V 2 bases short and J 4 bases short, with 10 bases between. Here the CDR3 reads CATSDSTEVYGYTF. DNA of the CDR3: TGTGCCACCAGTGATTCAACAGAAGTCTATGGCTACACCTTC.

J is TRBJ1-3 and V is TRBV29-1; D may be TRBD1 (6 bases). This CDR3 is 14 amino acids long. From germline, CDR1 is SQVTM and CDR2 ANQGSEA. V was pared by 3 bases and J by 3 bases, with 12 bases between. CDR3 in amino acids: CSVDPGAGGNTIYF. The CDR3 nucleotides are TGCAGCGTTGATCCGGGGGCAGGTGGAAACACCATATATTTT.

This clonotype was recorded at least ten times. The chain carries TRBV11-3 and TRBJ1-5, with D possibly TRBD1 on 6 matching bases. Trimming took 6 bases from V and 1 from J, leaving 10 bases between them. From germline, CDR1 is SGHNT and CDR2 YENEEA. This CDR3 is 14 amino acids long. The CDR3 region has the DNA TGTGCCAGCAGAGAGGGGGACAGCAATCAGCCCCAGCATTTT. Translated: CASREGDSNQPQHF.

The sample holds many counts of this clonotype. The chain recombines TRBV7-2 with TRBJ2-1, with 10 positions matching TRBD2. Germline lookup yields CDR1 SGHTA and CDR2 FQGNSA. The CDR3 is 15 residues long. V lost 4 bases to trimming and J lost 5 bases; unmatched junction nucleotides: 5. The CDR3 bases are TGTGCCAGCAGCTCCAAGCGGGAGGGGAACAATGAGCAGTTCTTC. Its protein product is CASSSKREGNNEQFF.

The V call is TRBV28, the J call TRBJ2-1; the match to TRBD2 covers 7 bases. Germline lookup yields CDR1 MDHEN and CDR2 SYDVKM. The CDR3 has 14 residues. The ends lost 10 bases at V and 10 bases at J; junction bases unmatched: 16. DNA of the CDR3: TGTGCCACCGAATCCGGGACTACGCTATGGGAGCAGTTCTTC. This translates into CATESGTTLWEQFF.

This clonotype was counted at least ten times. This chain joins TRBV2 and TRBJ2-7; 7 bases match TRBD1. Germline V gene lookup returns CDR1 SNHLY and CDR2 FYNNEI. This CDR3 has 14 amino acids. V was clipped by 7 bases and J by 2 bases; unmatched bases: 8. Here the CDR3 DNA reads TGTGCCAGCACCGAGGGGGCAACGACCTACGAGCAGTACTTC. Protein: CASTEGATTYEQYF.

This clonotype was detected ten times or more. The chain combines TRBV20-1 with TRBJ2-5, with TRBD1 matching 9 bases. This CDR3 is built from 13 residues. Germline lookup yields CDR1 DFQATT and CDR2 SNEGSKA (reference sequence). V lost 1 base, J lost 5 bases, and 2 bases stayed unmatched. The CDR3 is CSARVDRGETQYF. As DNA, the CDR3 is TGCAGTGCTAGAGTGGACAGGGGCGAGACCCAGTACTTC.

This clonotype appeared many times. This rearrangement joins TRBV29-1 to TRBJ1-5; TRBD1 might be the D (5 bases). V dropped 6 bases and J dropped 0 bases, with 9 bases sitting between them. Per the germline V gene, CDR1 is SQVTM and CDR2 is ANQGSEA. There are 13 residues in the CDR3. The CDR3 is CSVGDRSNQPQHF. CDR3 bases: TGCAGCGTCGGGGACCGTAGCAATCAGCCCCAGCATTTT.

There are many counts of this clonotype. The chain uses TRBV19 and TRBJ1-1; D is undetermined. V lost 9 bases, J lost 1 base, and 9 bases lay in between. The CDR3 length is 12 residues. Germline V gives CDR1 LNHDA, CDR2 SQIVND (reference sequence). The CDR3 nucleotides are TGTGCCAGCACGGCCCGGAACACTGAAGCTTTCTTT. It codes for CASTARNTEAFF.

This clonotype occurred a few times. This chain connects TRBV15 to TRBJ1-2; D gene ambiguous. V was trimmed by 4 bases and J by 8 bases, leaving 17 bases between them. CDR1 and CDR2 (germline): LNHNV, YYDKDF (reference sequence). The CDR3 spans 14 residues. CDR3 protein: CATSMRVAPIGYTF. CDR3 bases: TGTGCCACCAGCATGAGGGTGGCGCCCATCGGCTACACCTTC.

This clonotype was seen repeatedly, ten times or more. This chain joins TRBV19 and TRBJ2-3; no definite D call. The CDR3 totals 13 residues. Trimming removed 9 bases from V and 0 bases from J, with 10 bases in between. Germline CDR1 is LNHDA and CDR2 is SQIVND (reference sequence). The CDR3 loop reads CASSWGSTDTQYF. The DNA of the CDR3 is TGTGCCAGCAGCTGGGGAAGCACAGATACGCAGTATTTT.

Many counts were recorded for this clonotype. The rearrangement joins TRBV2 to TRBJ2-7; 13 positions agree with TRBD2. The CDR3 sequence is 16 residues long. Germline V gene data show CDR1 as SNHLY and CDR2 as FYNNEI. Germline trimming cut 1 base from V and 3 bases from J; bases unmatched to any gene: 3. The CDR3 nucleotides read TGTGCCAGCAGTGAAGGACTAGCGGGAGGAGGCTACGAGCAGTACTTC. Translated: CASSEGLAGGGYEQYF.

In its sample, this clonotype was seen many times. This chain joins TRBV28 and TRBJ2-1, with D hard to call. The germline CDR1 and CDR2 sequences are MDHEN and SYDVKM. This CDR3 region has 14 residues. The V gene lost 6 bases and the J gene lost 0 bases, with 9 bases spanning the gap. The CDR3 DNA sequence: TGTGCCAGCAGGGAATATCTCTCCTACAATGAGCAGTTCTTC. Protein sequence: CASREYLSYNEQFF.

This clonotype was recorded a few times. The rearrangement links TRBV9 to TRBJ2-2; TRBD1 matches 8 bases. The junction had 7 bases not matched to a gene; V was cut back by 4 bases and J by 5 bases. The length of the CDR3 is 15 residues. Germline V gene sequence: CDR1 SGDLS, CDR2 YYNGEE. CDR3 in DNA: TGTGCCAGCAGCACGCGGACAGGGAGGACCGGGGAGCTGTTTTTT. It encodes CASSTRTGRTGELFF.